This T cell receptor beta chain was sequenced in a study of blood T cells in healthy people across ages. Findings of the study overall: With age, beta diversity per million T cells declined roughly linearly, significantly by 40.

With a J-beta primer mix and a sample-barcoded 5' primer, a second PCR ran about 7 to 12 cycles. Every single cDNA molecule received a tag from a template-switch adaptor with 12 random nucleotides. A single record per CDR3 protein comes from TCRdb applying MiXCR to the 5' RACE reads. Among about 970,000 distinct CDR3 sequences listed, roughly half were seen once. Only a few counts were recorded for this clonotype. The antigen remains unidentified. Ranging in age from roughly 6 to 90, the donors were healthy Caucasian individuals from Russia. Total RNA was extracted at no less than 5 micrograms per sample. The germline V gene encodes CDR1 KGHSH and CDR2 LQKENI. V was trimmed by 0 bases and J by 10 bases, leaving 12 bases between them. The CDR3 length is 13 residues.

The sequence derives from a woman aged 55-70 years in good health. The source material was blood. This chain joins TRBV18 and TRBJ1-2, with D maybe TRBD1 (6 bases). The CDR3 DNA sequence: TGTGCCAGCTCACCACCACAGGGTGGAGACTACACCTTC. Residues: CASSPPQGGDYTF.